Below, 10 T cell receptor beta chains from the same sample are listed, as sequenced in a study of early T cells in non-severe SARS-CoV-2 infection. MiXCR, run by TCRdb on the 5' RACE reads, gives a single entry per CDR3 protein. The sample includes approximately 40,000 distinct CDR3 sequences, roughly 6.1% of them seen just once. Here the sequenced sample was whole blood, taken at baseline. Source of these receptors: an adult who was a healthcare worker with PCR-confirmed SARS-CoV-2 infection or an uninfected control (not recorded which).

A few counts support this clonotype. The J gene is TRBJ2-2, the V gene TRBV7-9, with TRBD1 matching 7 bases. The length of the CDR3 is 20 residues. J was trimmed by 1 base and V by 5 bases; bases with no gene match: 19. The germline gives CDR1 SEHNR, CDR2 FQNEAQ (reference sequence). The CDR3 DNA reads TGTGCCAGCAGCCGATACTATCCGGGACAGTGGACTCTGAACACCGGGGAGCTGTTTTTT. Its protein product is CASSRYYPGQWTLNTGELFF.

A few counts support this clonotype. The chain couples TRBV20-1 to TRBJ1-2; perhaps TRBD1 as D (5 bases). This CDR3 has 15 residues. The germline gives CDR1 DFQATT, CDR2 SNEGSKA (reference sequence). V dropped 5 bases and J dropped 0 bases, with 16 bases sitting between them. This CDR3 is CSASDPQGSNYGYTF. The CDR3 bases are TGCAGTGCTTCCGATCCGCAGGGATCTAACTATGGCTACACCTTC.

This clonotype was observed many times. This chain links TRBV7-6 with TRBJ2-5; D is ambiguous. Trimming cost V 5 bases and J 0 bases, with 28 bases left between them. Germline V lookup: CDR1 SGHVS, CDR2 FNYEAQ. This CDR3 is built from 20 residues. CDR3 DNA: TGTGCCAGCAGCCCACAGTCGGTGGTGGTCGACGGATTGTACCAAGAGACCCAGTACTTC. Residues: CASSPQSVVVDGLYQETQYF.

This clonotype was counted at least ten times. The chain has TRBV7-2 and TRBJ1-3; 7 bases match TRBD1. The V gene end was trimmed by 1 base and the J gene end by 3 bases; junction bases not matched to a gene: 3. Looked up from germline, CDR1 is SGHTA and CDR2 is FQGNSA. The CDR3 loop spans 15 amino acids. This CDR3 reads CASSLGDRVGNTIYF. The CDR3 nucleotides read TGTGCCAGCAGCTTAGGAGACAGGGTTGGAAACACCATATATTTT.

The V and J genes are TRBV2 and TRBJ1-5, with TRBD1 matching over 7 bases. There are 13 residues in the CDR3. Germline assignment: CDR1 SNHLY and CDR2 FYNNEI. V lost 5 bases and J lost 5; bases outside the gene matches: 3. CDR3 DNA: TGTGCCAGCAGTAGACAGGGCGATCAGCCCCAGCATTTT. Translation gives CASSRQGDQPQHF.

This clonotype was detected only a few times. The CDR3 protein is CAWKVRALGGTIYF. CDR3 bases: TGTGCCTGGAAGGTCAGAGCCCTGGGGGGCACCATATATTTT. The rearrangement links TRBV30 to TRBJ1-3; tentative D call: TRBD1 (5 bases). Per the germline V gene, CDR1 is GTSNPN and CDR2 is SVGIG (reference sequence). This CDR3 is built from 14 residues. V was cut by 4 bases and J by 9 bases, with 19 bases left in between.

Comments on this clonotype: A read error may explain this, as a much larger clone is one base away. The chain recombines TRBV4-3 with TRBJ2-1; possibly TRBD1 for D (6 bases). Germline assignment: CDR1 LGHNA and CDR2 YSLEER. The CDR3 sequence is 14 residues long. The CDR3 DNA is TGCGCCAGCGGCCAAGAGGGCAGGGGACATGAGCAGTTCTTC. This sequence encodes CASGQEGRGHEQFF.

This clonotype has a count of ten or more. This chain connects TRBV28 to TRBJ1-2; D gene unclear. The CDR3 runs to 12 residues. With 6 bases removed from V and 11 bases from J, the gap between germline ends came to 16 bases. From germline, CDR1 is MDHEN and CDR2 SYDVKM. The CDR3 here is CASSLTEALYTF. The CDR3 coding sequence is TGTGCCAGCAGCCTTACCGAGGCCCTGTACACCTTC.

In its sample, this clonotype was seen a few times. The V gene is TRBV2, the J gene TRBJ1-1; TRBD1 matches at 8 bases. This CDR3 is 13 amino acids long. Germline CDR1 SNHLY, CDR2 FYNNEI. V dropped 6 bases and J dropped 7; count of bases not matched to a gene: 7. The CDR3 protein is CASRADRGNEAFF. CDR3 in DNA: TGTGCCAGCAGGGCTGACAGGGGTAATGAAGCTTTCTTT.

This clonotype was observed a handful of times. The chain carries TRBV19 and TRBJ1-5, with a tentative D call TRBD1 (5 bases). Trimming took 8 bases from V and 2 from J, leaving 16 bases between them. Germline V gives CDR1 LNHDA, CDR2 SQIVND (reference sequence). The CDR3 length is 15 residues. CDR3 amino acids: CASSNGAEGNQPQHF. In DNA, the CDR3 is TGTGCCAGTTCGAACGGGGCGGAGGGCAATCAGCCCCAGCATTTT.